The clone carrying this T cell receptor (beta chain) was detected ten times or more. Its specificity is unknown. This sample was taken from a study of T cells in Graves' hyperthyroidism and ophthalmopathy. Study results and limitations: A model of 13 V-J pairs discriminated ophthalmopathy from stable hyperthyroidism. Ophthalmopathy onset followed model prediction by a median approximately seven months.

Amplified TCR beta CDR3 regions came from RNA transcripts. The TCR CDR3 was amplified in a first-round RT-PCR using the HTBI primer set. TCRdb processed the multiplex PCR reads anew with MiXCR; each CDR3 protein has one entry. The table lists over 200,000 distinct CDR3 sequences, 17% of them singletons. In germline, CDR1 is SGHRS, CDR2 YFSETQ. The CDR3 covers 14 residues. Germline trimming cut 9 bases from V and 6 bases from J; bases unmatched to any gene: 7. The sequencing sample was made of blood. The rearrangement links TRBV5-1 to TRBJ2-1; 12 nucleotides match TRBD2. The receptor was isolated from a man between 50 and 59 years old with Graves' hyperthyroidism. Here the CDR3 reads CATSGLAGPNEQFF. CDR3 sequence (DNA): TGCGCCACCTCCGGACTAGCGGGACCCAATGAGCAGTTCTTC.